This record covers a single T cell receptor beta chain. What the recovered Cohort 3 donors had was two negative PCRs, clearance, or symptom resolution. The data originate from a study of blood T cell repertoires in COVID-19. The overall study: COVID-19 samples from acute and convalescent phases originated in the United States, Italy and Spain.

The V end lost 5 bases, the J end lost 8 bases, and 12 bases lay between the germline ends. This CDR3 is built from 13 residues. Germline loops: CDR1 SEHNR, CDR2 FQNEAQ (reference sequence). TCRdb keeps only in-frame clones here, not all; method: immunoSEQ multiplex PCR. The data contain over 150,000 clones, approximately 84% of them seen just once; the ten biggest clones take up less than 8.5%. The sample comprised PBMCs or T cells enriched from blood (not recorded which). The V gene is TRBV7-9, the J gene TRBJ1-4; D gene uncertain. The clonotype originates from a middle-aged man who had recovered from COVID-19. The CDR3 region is CASSAYREEKLFF. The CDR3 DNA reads TGTGCCAGCAGCGCATACCGGGAGGAAAAACTGTTTTTT.